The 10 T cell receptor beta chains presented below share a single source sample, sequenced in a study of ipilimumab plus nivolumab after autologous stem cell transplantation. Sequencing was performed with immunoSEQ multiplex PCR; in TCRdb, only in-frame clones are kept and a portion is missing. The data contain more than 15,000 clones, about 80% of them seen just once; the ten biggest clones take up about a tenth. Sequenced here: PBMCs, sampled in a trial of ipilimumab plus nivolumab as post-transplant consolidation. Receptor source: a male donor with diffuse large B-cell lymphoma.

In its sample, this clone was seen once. The CDR3: CASSLGPTYNSPLHF. CDR3 nucleotide sequence: TGTGCCAGTAGTCTAGGTCCGACCTATAATTCACCCCTCCACTTT. The chain recombines TRBV19 with TRBJ1-6; D is unresolved. This CDR3 spans 15 amino acids. CDR1 is LNHDA, CDR2 SQIVND, per germline (reference sequence). V was cut by 5 bases and J by 2 bases, with 10 bases left in between.

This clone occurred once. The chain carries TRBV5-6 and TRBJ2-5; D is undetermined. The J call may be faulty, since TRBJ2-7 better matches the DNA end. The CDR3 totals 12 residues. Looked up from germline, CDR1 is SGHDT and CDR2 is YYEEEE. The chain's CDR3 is CASNLLGNEQYF. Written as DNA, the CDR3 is TGTGCCAGCAACCTGTTGGGTAACGAGCAGTACTTC.

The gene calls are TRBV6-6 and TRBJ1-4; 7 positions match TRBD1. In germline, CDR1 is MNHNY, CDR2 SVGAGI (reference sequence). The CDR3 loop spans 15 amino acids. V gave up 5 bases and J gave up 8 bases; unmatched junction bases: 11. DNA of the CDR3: TGTGCCAGCAGTAATAGGGGGCCCCCGAGGGAAAAACTGTTTTTT. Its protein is CASSNRGPPREKLFF.

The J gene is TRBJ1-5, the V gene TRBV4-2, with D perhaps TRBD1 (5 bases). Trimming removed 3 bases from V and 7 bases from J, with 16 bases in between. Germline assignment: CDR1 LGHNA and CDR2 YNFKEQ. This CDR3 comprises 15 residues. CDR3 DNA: TGTGCCAGCAGCCAGGGGCCAGGAGTTGGACAGCCCCAGCATTTT. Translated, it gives CASSQGPGVGQPQHF.

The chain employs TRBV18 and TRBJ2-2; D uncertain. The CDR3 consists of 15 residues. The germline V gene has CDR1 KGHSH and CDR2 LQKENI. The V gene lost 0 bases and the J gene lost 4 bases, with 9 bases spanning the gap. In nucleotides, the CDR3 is TGTGCCAGCTCACCACCGCAGGACGGCACCGGGGAGCTGTTTTTT. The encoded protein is CASSPPQDGTGELFF. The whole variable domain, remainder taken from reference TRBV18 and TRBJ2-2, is NAGVMQNPRHLVRRRGQEARLRCSPMKGHSHVYWYRQLPEEGLKFMVYLQKENIIDESGMPKERFSAEFPKEGPSILRIQQVVRGDSAAYFCASSPPQDGTGELFFGEGSRLTVL.

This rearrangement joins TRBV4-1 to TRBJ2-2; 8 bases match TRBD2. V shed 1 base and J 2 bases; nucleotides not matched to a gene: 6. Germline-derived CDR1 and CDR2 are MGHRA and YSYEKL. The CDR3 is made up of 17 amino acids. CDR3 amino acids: CASSQATGGANTGELFF. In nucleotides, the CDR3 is TGCGCCAGCAGCCAAGCCACCGGGGGGGCCAACACCGGGGAGCTGTTTTTT.

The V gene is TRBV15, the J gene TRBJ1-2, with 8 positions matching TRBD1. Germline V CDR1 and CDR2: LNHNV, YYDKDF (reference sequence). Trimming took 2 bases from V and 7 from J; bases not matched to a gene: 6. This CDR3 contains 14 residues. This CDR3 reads CATSRSGQGGGYTF. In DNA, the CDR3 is TGTGCCACCAGCAGATCAGGACAGGGCGGTGGCTACACCTTC.

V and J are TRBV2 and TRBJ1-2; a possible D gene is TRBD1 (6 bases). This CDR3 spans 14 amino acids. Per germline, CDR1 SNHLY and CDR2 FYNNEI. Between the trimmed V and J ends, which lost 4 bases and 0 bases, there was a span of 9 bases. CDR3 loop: CASSGDTANYGYTF. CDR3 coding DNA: TGTGCCAGCAGTGGGGACACCGCTAACTATGGCTACACCTTC.

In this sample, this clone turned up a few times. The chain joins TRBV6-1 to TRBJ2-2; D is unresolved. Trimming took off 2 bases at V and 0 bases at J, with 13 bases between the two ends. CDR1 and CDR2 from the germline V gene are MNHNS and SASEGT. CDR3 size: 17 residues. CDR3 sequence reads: CASSEFYRSTNTGELFF. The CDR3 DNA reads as TGTGCCAGCAGTGAATTTTACCGCTCTACGAACACCGGGGAGCTGTTTTTT.

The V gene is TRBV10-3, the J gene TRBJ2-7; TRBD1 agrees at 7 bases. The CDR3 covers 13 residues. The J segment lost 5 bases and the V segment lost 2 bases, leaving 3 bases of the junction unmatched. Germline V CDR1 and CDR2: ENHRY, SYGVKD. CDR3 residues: CAISEDRVHEQYF. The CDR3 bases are TGTGCCATCAGTGAGGACAGGGTCCACGAGCAGTACTTC.